The following is a TCR beta chain sequence with its context. The junction departs from the called germline gene at one end, perhaps through a read error. Extractions gave at least 6 micrograms of total RNA per sample. Using a J-beta primer mix together with a sample-barcoded 5' primer, a second PCR was run for roughly 6 to 11 cycles. MiXCR was run by TCRdb on the 5' RACE reads, yielding one entry per CDR3 protein. The sample holds roughly 1,500,000 distinct CDR3 sequences, roughly 30% seen once. The CDR3 contains 15 residues. Per germline, CDR1 MNHNS and CDR2 SASEGT. This entry comes from a study of blood T cells in healthy people across ages.

Specimen: blood. The chain joins TRBV6-1 to TRBJ2-5; D is undetermined. This receptor was obtained from a woman aged 25 to 39 in good health. The CDR3 protein is CACSLGPIVQETQYF. CDR3 DNA: TGTGCCTGCAGCCTAGGGCCGATCGTTCAAGAGACCCAGTACTTC.